What follows is one T cell receptor (beta chain) and its context. The V gene lost 0 bases and the J gene lost 10 bases, with 12 bases spanning the gap. Germline-derived CDR1 and CDR2 are MNHEY and SVGAGI. The CDR3 consists of 13 residues. Original handling: By means of reference gene primer amplification, nucleated cell counts were estimated. The repertoire was sequenced with immunoSEQ multiplex PCR; TCRdb's copy has only in-frame clones and lacks some. The V and J calls and clone size were taken over from that table, and D and trimming were inferred from the DNA. The sample has a few hundred thousand clones; about four fifths are singletons. This sample is part of a study of blood T cell repertoires in COVID-19. Background on the study: From the United States, Italy and Spain came samples of acute and convalescent COVID-19.

The TCR originated in an elderly man with acute or convalescent COVID-19. This chain links TRBV6-5 with TRBJ1-1; unclear D gene. The sample taken for sequencing was peripheral blood. Here the CDR3 DNA reads TGTGCCAGCAGTTACTCGGGCAGATCGGCAGCTTTCTTT. This sequence encodes CASSYSGRSAAFF.